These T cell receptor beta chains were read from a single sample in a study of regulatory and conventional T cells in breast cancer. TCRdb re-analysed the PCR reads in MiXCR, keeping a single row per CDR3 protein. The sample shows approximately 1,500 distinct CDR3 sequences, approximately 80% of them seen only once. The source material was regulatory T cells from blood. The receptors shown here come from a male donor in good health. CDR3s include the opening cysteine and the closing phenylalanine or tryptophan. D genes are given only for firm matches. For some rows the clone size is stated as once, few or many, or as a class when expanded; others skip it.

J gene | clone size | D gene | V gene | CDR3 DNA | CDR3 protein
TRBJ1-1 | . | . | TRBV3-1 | TGTGCCAGCAGCGATGACAGATATGAAGCTTTCTTT | CASSDDRYEAFF
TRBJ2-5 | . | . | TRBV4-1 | TGCGCCAGCAGCCAAGTTTCGCGGGGCGTCGAGACCCAGTACTTC | CASSQVSRGVETQYF
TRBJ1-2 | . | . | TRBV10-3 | TGTGCCATCAGTGCACCAGGGGTGGATGGCTACACCTTC | CAISAPGVDGYTF
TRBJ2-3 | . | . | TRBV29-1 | TGCAGCGTTGGTAACCGGGACACAGATACGCAGTATTTT | CSVGNRDTDTQYF
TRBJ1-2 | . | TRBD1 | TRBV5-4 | TGTGCCAGCAGCTCAGACAGGGGGCGCGAGGCTAACTATGGCTACACCTTC | CASSSDRGREANYGYTF
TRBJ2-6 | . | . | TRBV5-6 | TGTGCCAGCAGCTGGTGGACAGCTGGGGCCAACGTCCTGACTTTC | CASSWWTAGANVLTF
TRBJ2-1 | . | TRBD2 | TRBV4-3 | TGCGCCAGCAGCCAAGAGGTAGCGGGGTGGAGGGAGCAGTTCTTC | CASSQEVAGWREQFF
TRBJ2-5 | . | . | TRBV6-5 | TGTGCCAGCAGTTACGGGTCTAGCCAAGAGACCCAGTACTTC | CASSYGSSQETQYF
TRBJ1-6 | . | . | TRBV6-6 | TGTGCCAGCAGTCACCGTCCCCCTTCACCCCTCCACTTT | CASSHRPPSPLHF
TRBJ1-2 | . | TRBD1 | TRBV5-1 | TGCGCCAGCAGCTTGGCCACCCCCGGACAGGGGCTTGGCTACACCTTC | CASSLATPGQGLGYTF
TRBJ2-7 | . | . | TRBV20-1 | TGCAGTGCAGGCAGAAAGGGGGACTCCTACGAGCAGTACTTC | CSAGRKGDSYEQYF
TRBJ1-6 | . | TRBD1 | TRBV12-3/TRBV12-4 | TGTGCCAGCAGCAGGACAGGATATAATTCACCCCTCCACTTT | CASSRTGYNSPLHF
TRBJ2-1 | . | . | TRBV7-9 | TGTGCCAGCAGCTTGCCAGGAGGGGCAGGGAATGAGCAGTTCTTC | CASSLPGGAGNEQFF
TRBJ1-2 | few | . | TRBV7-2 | TGTGCCAGCAGCCCCCTTGGCCCCTATGGCTACACCTTC | CASSPLGPYGYTF
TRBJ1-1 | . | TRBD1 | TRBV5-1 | TGCGCCAGCAGCCCCTGGACAGGGGGCATGAACACTGAAGCTTTCTTT | CASSPWTGGMNTEAFF
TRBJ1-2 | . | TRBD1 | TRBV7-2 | TGTGCCAGCAGCTTAGCGGGGACAGGGGATGGCTACACCTTC | CASSLAGTGDGYTF
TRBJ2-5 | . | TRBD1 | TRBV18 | TGTGCCAGCTCACCAGAGACAGGGGTCCAAGAGACCCAGTACTTC | CASSPETGVQETQYF
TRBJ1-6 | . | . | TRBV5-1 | TGCGCCAGCAAAGAGCAGGTCGATTTTGCACCCCTCCACTTT | CASKEQVDFAPLHF
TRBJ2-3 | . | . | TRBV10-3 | TGTGCCATCAGTGAACCGAGCCGCACAGATACGCAGTATTTT | CAISEPSRTDTQYF
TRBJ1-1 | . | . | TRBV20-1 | TGCAGTGCTAAGAGCGCCCCGAACACTGAAGCTTTCTTT | CSAKSAPNTEAFF
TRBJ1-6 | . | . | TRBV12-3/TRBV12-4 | TGTGCCAGCAGCATGGGGTTACTCGTGGGATCACCCCTCCACTTT | CASSMGLLVGSPLHF
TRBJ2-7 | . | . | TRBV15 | TGTGCCACCAGCAGAGATCTCGGGCAGCCTCCCTACGAGCAGTACTTC | CATSRDLGQPPYEQYF
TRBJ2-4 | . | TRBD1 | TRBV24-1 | TGTGCCACCAGTGATGCCGGACAGGCTGGGGGCATTCAGTACTTC | CATSDAGQAGGIQYF
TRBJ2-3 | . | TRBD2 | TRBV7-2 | TGTGCCAGCAGCTTAGGGCGGGGGGGCACAGATACGCAGTATTTT | CASSLGRGGTDTQYF
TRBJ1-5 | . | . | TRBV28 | TGTGCCAGCAGTTTATCCACAAATAGCAATCAGCCCCAGCATTTT | CASSLSTNSNQPQHF
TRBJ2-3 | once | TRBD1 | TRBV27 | TGTGCCAGCAGTATACCGGGACAGGGATTGTTTACGCAGTATTTT | CASSIPGQGLFTQYF
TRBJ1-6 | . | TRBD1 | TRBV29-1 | TGCAGCGTTGCAACAGGGGAAAATTCACCCCTCCACTTT | CSVATGENSPLHF
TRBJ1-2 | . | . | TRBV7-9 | TGTGCCAGCAGCCCGGGAGAGGGGACGGCTGGCTACACCTTC | CASSPGEGTAGYTF
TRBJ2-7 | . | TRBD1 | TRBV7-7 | TGTGCTAGCAGCTTCGGACAGGGCCACGAGCAGTACTTC | CASSFGQGHEQYF
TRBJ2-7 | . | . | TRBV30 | TGTGCCTGGAGTCTTACGAGGGGCAGGCAGTACTTC | CAWSLTRGRQYF
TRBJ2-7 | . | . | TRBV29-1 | TGCAGCGTTCGCGAAGGGGCAGAAGTGCAGTACTTC | CSVREGAEVQYF
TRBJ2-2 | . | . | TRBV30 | TGTGCCTGGAAGGAGCGGAGGGACACCGGGGAGCTGTTTTTT | CAWKERRDTGELFF
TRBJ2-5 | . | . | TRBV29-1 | TGCAGCGTTGAAAGAGATAGGGTCCAAGAGACCCAGTACTTC | CSVERDRVQETQYF
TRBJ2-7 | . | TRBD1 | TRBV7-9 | TGTGCCAGCAGCTTTACAGGGGCCGAGCAGTACTTC | CASSFTGAEQYF
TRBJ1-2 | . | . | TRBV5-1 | TGCGCCAGCGGCGGTGGCTATGGCTACACCTTC | CASGGGYGYTF
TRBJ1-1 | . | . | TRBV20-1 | TGCAGTGCCCTTGGAGGGGTAAACACTGAAGCTTTCTTT | CSALGGVNTEAFF
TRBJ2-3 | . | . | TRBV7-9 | TGTGCCAGCAGCCTCACAGATACGCAGTATTTT | CASSLTDTQYF
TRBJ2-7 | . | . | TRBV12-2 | TGTGCAAGTCGGGAACTAGCGGGGAACACATACGAGCAGTACTTC | CASRELAGNTYEQYF
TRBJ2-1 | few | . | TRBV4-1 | TGCGCCAGCAGCCAAGTCTCGTCCTATTCCATATACAATGAGCAGTTCTTC | CASSQVSSYSIYNEQFF
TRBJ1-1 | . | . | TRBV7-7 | TGTGCTAGCAGCTTCGACATGAACACTGAAGCTTTCTTT | CASSFDMNTEAFF
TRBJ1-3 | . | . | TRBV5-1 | TGCGCCAGCAGCCCCGAAGGGTCTGGAAACACCATATATTTT | CASSPEGSGNTIYF
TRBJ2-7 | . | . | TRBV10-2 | TGCGCCAGCAGGCAGGGGCCCTACGAGCAGTACTTC | CASRQGPYEQYF
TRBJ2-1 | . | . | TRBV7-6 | TGTGCCAGCAGCTTAGCGTTAGGAGGGACCAATGAGCAGTTCTTC | CASSLALGGTNEQFF
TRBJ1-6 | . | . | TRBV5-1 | TGCGCCAGCAGTACGGACTTCTCCTATAATTCACCCCTCCACTTT | CASSTDFSYNSPLHF
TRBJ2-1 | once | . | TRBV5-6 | TGTGCCAGCAGCCGACGCGATGAGCAGTTCTTC | CASSRRDEQFF
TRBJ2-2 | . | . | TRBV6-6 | TGTGCCAGCGGAGGGATATACGCCGGGGAGCTGTTTTTT | CASGGIYAGELFF
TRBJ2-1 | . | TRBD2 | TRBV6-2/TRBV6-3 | TGTGCCAGCGGGGGACTAGCGGGGATCTACAATGAGCAGTTCTTC | CASGGLAGIYNEQFF
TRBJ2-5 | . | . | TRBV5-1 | TGCGCCAGCAGCTTGGGACAGGCCCGGCAAGAGACCCAGTACTTC | CASSLGQARQETQYF
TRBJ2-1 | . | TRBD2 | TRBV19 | TGTGCCAGTAGTGAATACGGGACTACCTACAATGAGCAGTTCTTC | CASSEYGTTYNEQFF
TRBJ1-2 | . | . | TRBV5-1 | TGCGCCAGCAGCTTGGAGGGAACCTATGGCTACACCTTC | CASSLEGTYGYTF
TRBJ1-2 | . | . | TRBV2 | TGTGCCAGCAGTGAATTTGGCTACACCTTC | CASSEFGYTF
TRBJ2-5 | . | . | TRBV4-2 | TGTGCCAGCAACCAACTTGGGGCCTTAGGGGAGACCCAGTACTTC | CASNQLGALGETQYF
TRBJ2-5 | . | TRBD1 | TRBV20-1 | TGCAGATTGGACAGGCGAGAGACCCAGTACTTC | CRLDRRETQYF
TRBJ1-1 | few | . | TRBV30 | TGTGCCTGGAGGGGGACTTTGAGAAGGAACACTGAAGCTTTCTTT | CAWRGTLRRNTEAFF
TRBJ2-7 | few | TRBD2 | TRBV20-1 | TGCAGTGCTAAGCGGGGGCCCTACGAGCAGTACTTC | CSAKRGPYEQYF